The clone carrying this T cell receptor beta chain has a handful of counts. This record belongs to a study of blood T cell repertoires in COVID-19. The overall study: Researchers got acute and convalescent COVID-19 samples from the United States, Italy and Spain. T cells, B-cell-depleted T cells, or PBMCs supplied cDNA or gDNA.

Per the original data handling: Reference gene primers were amplified, and this amplification served to estimate nucleated cell counts. Profiling relied on immunoSEQ multiplex PCR, and the TCRdb table lists in-frame clones only, not all of them. That table is the source of V, J and clone size, and D and trimming were worked out from the DNA. This table holds just under 60,000 clones, 85% to 90% found once. Per germline, CDR1 GTSNPN and CDR2 SVGIG (reference sequence). Trimming removed 7 bases at V and 0 bases at J, with 12 bases between. The CDR3 contains 13 residues. The chain uses TRBV30 and TRBJ1-1; maybe TRBD1 (5 bases). The TCR sequence derives from a man in his sixties with acute or convalescent COVID-19. The sequenced sample consisted of peripheral blood. The CDR3 DNA sequence: TGTGCCTCCACTCGGGGGATGAACACTGAAGCTTTCTTT. Encoded protein: CASTRGMNTEAFF. The whole variable domain, remainder taken from reference TRBV30 and TRBJ1-1, is SQTIHQWPATLVQPVGSPLSLECTVEGTSNPNLYWYRQAAGRGLQLLFYSVGIGQISSEVPQNLSASRPQDRQFILSSKKLLLSDSGFYLCASTRGMNTEAFFGQGTRLTVV.